Each of the 28 T cell receptor beta chains below was sequenced from the same sample in a study of identifying expanded T cells in peripheral blood. Profiling relied on immunoSEQ multiplex PCR, and the TCRdb table lists in-frame clones only, not all of them. The sample holds some 100,000 clones, about 88% seen once. The sequenced sample was blood. All receptors derive from a person aged 18-69 years in good health.

The chain's CDR3 is CASSLFPFSGNTIYF. The CDR3 DNA is TGTGCCAGCAGCTTGTTTCCTTTCTCTGGAAACACCATATATTTT. The rearrangement links TRBV7-3 to TRBJ1-3, with no clear D. With 3 bases removed from V and 0 bases from J, the gap between germline ends came to 9 bases. The CDR3 covers 15 residues. In germline, CDR1 is SGHTA, CDR2 FQGTGA.

The genes are TRBV9 and TRBJ1-4, with D maybe TRBD1 (5 bases). CDR3 size: 15 residues. Germline-derived CDR1 and CDR2 are SGDLS and YYNGEE. V lost 0 bases and J 8 bases, leaving 14 bases between the germline ends. The CDR3 DNA follows: TGTGCCAGCAGCGTAGGAGTGCGGGACTTAGAAAAACTGTTTTTT. Residues: CASSVGVRDLEKLFF.

The chain has TRBV5-1 and TRBJ1-1; no definite D call. The CDR3 spans 13 residues. Germline-derived CDR1 and CDR2 are SGHRS and YFSETQ. V was pared by 5 bases and J by 2 bases, with 10 bases between. CDR3: CASSEGDNTEAFF. CDR3 bases: TGCGCCAGCAGTGAGGGAGATAACACTGAAGCTTTCTTT.

The chain uses TRBV4-3 and TRBJ2-1, with 9 bases fitting TRBD2. CDR3 length equals 16 residues. V was pared by 0 bases and J by 7 bases, with 7 bases of the junction left unmatched. Germline CDR1 reads LGHNA; CDR2 reads YSLEER. CDR3: CASSQEDGSGGNEQFF. CDR3 in DNA: TGCGCCAGCAGCCAAGAAGATGGTAGCGGGGGAAATGAGCAGTTCTTC.

The rearrangement joins TRBV5-4 to TRBJ2-1; 7 bases fit TRBD2. Germline loops: CDR1 SGHNT, CDR2 YYREEE (reference sequence). The ends lost 2 bases at V and 5 bases at J; junction bases unmatched: 4. CDR3 size: 14 residues. DNA for the CDR3: TGTGCCAGCAGCTTTGGCGGGAGAAACAATGAGCAGTTCTTC. This codes for CASSFGGRNNEQFF.

V usage is TRBV11-2 and J usage is TRBJ2-1; the D gene is possibly TRBD1 (8 bases). The CDR3 spans 14 residues. The germline V and J ends were trimmed by 5 bases and 16 bases, with 24 bases remaining between them. Germline lookup yields CDR1 SGHAT and CDR2 FQNNGV. In DNA, the CDR3 is TGTGCCAGCAGCGAACAGGGGGTGGGCGGGAGATTATTCTTC. It translates to CASSEQGVGGRLFF.

J is TRBJ2-4 and V is TRBV29-1; D is possibly TRBD1 or TRBD2 (5 bases each). There are 12 residues in the CDR3. V was shortened by 3 bases and J by 3 bases, with 6 bases between the two germline ends. The germline V gene encodes CDR1 SQVTM and CDR2 ANQGSEA. CDR3 loop: CSVEGDKNIQYF. The CDR3 DNA reads TGCAGCGTTGAGGGGGACAAAAACATTCAGTACTTC.

The rearrangement joins TRBV13 to TRBJ1-1, with D possibly TRBD1 on 6 matching bases. The CDR3 loop spans 14 amino acids. V lost 2 bases to trimming and J lost 5 bases, with 12 bases between them. Per the germline V gene, CDR1 is PRHDT and CDR2 is FYEKMQ (reference sequence). This CDR3 reads CASSLPGAGTEAFF. Here the CDR3 DNA reads TGTGCCAGCAGCTTACCGGGGGCAGGGACTGAAGCTTTCTTT. The variable domain in full, completed from reference TRBV13 and TRBJ1-1, reads AAGVIQSPRHLIKEKRETATLKCYPIPRHDTVYWYQQGPGQDPQFLISFYEKMQSDKGSIPDRFSAQQFSDYHSELNMSSLELGDSALYFCASSLPGAGTEAFFGQGTRLTVV.

The J gene is TRBJ2-5, the V gene TRBV11-2; D may be TRBD1 (6 bases). This CDR3 has 14 amino acids. Germline CDR1 reads SGHAT; CDR2 reads FQNNGV. V lost 3 bases and J lost 1, with 9 bases in between. The DNA of the CDR3 is TGTGCCAGCAGCTTCGGACAGCTCCAAGAGACCCAGTACTTC. Amino acid sequence: CASSFGQLQETQYF. The complete variable domain, with remaining parts taken from reference TRBV11-2 and TRBJ2-5, reads EAGVAQSPRYKIIEKRQSVAFWCNPISGHATLYWYQQILGQGPKLLIQFQNNGVVDDSQLPKDRFSAERLKGVDSTLKIQPAKLEDSAVYLCASSFGQLQETQYFGPGTRLLVL.

This chain connects TRBV6-4 to TRBJ1-3, with D hard to call. This CDR3 spans 10 amino acids. Between the trimmed V and J ends, which lost 6 bases and 4 bases, there was a span of 1 base. Germline CDR1 MRHNA, CDR2 SNTAGT. The CDR3 protein is CASRGNTIYF. Here the CDR3 DNA reads TGTGCCAGCAGAGGAAACACCATATATTTT.

This CDR3 reads CASSLQGDGYTF. CDR3 DNA: TGCGCCAGCAGCTTGCAAGGTGACGGCTACACCTTC. The chain carries TRBV5-1 and TRBJ1-2, with unresolved D. Trimming removed 1 base from V and 8 bases from J, with 9 bases in between. CDR1 SGHRS and CDR2 YFSETQ come from the germline V gene. This CDR3 region has 12 residues.

The V call is TRBV7-8, the J call TRBJ2-3, with D perhaps being TRBD1 or TRBD2 (5 bases each). In germline, CDR1 is SGHVS, CDR2 FQNEAQ. With 0 bases removed from V and 1 base from J, the gap between germline ends came to 17 bases. This CDR3 contains 18 residues. The CDR3 nucleotides read TGTGCCAGCAGCTTAGCGGGGGACGGTACTAGGGGCACAGATACGCAGTATTTT. Its translation: CASSLAGDGTRGTDTQYF.

The count of this clone is one. The chain employs TRBV6-1 and TRBJ1-1; D possibly corresponds to TRBD1 (5 bases). This CDR3 is 17 amino acids long. V shed 2 bases and J shed 0 bases, with 16 bases lying between them. Germline CDR1 reads MNHNS; CDR2 reads SASEGT. The CDR3 coding sequence is TGTGCCAGCAGTGAATCGCGGGGGATTGCAATGAACACTGAAGCTTTCTTT. The encoded protein is CASSESRGIAMNTEAFF.

The gene calls are TRBV7-9 and TRBJ2-5, with 16 bases that match TRBD2. The V gene's germline CDR1 is SEHNR and CDR2 FQNEAQ (reference sequence). This CDR3 is built from 16 residues. The trim removed 5 bases at V and 3 bases at J, leaving 3 bases unmatched. CDR3 sequence: CASSQGTSGGEETQYF. DNA of the CDR3: TGTGCCAGCAGCCAAGGGACTAGCGGGGGGGAAGAGACCCAGTACTTC.

This chain uses TRBV6-5 with TRBJ1-3; 7 positions agree with TRBD1. The CDR3 is 14 amino acids. V lost 6 bases and J lost 4; bases outside the gene matches: 6. From germline, CDR1 is MNHEY and CDR2 SVGAGI. CDR3 region: CASRPSGGGNTIYF. The CDR3 DNA reads as TGTGCCAGCAGACCCTCAGGGGGAGGAAACACCATATATTTT.

The chain joins TRBV4-1 to TRBJ2-1; D is undetermined. V was clipped by 2 bases and J by 5 bases, with 7 bases between them. Germline values: CDR1 MGHRA, CDR2 YSYEKL. The CDR3 sequence is 13 residues long. CDR3 in DNA: TGCGCCAGCAGCCAACCTCCGGACAATGAGCAGTTCTTC. The encoded protein is CASSQPPDNEQFF.

The chain has TRBV7-9 and TRBJ2-3; D not resolved. This CDR3 spans 14 amino acids. The V and J ends lost 2 bases and 3 bases respectively, with 9 bases between them. CDR1 is SEHNR and CDR2 is FQNEAQ in the germline V gene (reference sequence). The CDR3 nucleotides read TGTGCCAGCAGCTTACAGAGAATGACAGATACGCAGTATTTT. It specifies CASSLQRMTDTQYF.

The V call is TRBV4-1, the J call TRBJ2-7; D gene unclear. The V gene lost 0 bases and the J gene lost 3 bases, with 6 bases spanning the gap. CDR3 length equals 13 residues. Per the germline V gene, CDR1 is MGHRA and CDR2 is YSYEKL. The DNA for the CDR3 is TGCGCCAGCAGCCAAGATTGGGGCTACGAGCAGTACTTC. Residues: CASSQDWGYEQYF.

The chain combines TRBV2 with TRBJ2-3; D gene ambiguous. Germline CDR1 SNHLY, CDR2 FYNNEI. This CDR3 has 11 residues. With 5 bases removed from V and 3 bases from J, the gap between germline ends came to 3 bases. CDR3 residues: CASSNTDTQYF. CDR3 in DNA: TGTGCCAGCAGTAATACAGATACGCAGTATTTT.

DNA for the CDR3: TGTGCCAGCAGTGAAGAACCAAGGGAGCAGTACTTC. As protein: CASSEEPREQYF. V gene TRBV6-1 combines with J gene TRBJ2-7; D ambiguous. The CDR3 is 12 residues long. From germline, CDR1 is MNHNS and CDR2 SASEGT. Trimming cost V 1 base and J 7 bases, with 8 bases left between them.

The genes are TRBV7-2 and TRBJ1-4; TRBD1 aligns across 7 bases. J was trimmed by 7 bases and V by 2 bases; bases with no gene match: 10. There are 16 residues in the CDR3. CDR1 and CDR2 (germline): SGHTA, FQGNSA. The CDR3 spells CASSLIGTASGEKLFF. The CDR3, as DNA: TGTGCCAGCAGCTTAATAGGGACAGCCAGTGGTGAAAAACTGTTTTTT.

J is TRBJ2-7 and V is TRBV5-6; tentatively, D is TRBD1 (5 bases). V was cut by 4 bases and J by 4 bases, with 12 bases left in between. The CDR3 has 13 amino acids. The germline CDR1 and CDR2 sequences are SGHDT and YYEEEE. The CDR3 DNA follows: TGTGCCAGCAGCCCGAAGGGGATATACGAGCAGTACTTC. Its translation: CASSPKGIYEQYF.

The chain carries TRBV7-9 and TRBJ1-1, with 10 nucleotides matching TRBD1. The length of the CDR3 is 15 residues. Losses at the gene ends were 4 bases for V and 5 bases for J; bases not matched to a gene: 7. Germline V gives CDR1 SEHNR, CDR2 FQNEAQ (reference sequence). The CDR3 spells CASSSGPGQGTEAFF. CDR3 in DNA: TGTGCCAGCAGCTCAGGACCGGGACAGGGGACTGAAGCTTTCTTT.

This clone is a singleton in its sample. The chain uses TRBV25-1 and TRBJ1-2; D possibly corresponds to TRBD1 (6 bases). Germline assignment: CDR1 MGHDK and CDR2 SYGVNS. Between the trimmed V and J ends, which lost 8 bases and 4 bases, there was a span of 29 bases. The CDR3 loop spans 18 amino acids. The CDR3 region has the DNA TGTGCCAGCCAAGGACAGTCAGGAGAAAACCCTCCCCGCTATGGCTACACCTTC. Residues: CASQGQSGENPPRYGYTF.

This clone appeared once. The chain carries TRBV6-6 and TRBJ1-3; no clear D gene. This CDR3 is built from 13 residues. V lost 2 bases to trimming and J lost 2 bases, with 4 bases between them. Germline assignment: CDR1 MNHNY and CDR2 SVGAGI (reference sequence). CDR3 sequence reads: CASSYPAGNTIYF. The CDR3 nucleotides are TGTGCCAGCAGTTACCCCGCTGGAAACACCATATATTTT.

This chain links TRBV5-4 with TRBJ1-1; D is ambiguous. CDR3 size: 14 residues. The germline V and J ends were trimmed by 1 base and 0 bases, with 7 bases remaining between them. Germline V gene sequence: CDR1 SGHNT, CDR2 YYREEE (reference sequence). The CDR3, as DNA: TGTGCCAGCAGCTTGTCCAGGCTGAACACTGAAGCTTTCTTT. This codes for CASSLSRLNTEAFF.

Here the CDR3 DNA reads TGTGCCAGCAGTTTTGGACAGGGCAATCAGCCCCAGCATTTT. Amino acid sequence: CASSFGQGNQPQHF. The rearrangement joins TRBV27 to TRBJ1-5, with 7 positions matching TRBD1. CDR3 length: 14 amino acids. Germline V CDR1 and CDR2: MNHEY, SMNVEV (reference sequence). With 3 bases clipped from V and 2 bases from J, the junction kept 1 base outside the gene matches.

This sequence joins TRBV5-8 and TRBJ2-1; 12 bases are shared with TRBD2. The CDR3 sequence is 15 residues long. Germline V gives CDR1 SGHTS, CDR2 YDEGEE. V shed 5 bases, J shed 6 bases, and the junction held 6 bases outside the gene matches. The CDR3 reads CASSLTSGSGNEQFF. In DNA, the CDR3 is TGTGCCAGCAGTCTGACTAGCGGGAGTGGCAATGAGCAGTTCTTC.